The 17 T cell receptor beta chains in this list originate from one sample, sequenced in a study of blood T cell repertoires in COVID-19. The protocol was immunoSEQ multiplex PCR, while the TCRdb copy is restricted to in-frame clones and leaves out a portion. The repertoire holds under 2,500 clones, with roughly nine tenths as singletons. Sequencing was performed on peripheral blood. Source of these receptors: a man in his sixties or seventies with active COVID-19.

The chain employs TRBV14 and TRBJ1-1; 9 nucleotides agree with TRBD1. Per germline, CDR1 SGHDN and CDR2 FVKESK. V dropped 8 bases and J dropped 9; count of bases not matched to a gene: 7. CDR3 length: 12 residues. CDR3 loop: CASSRTGEKAFF. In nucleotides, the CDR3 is TGTGCCAGCTCCCGGACAGGGGAGAAAGCTTTCTTT.

CDR3 bases: TGTGCCATCAGTGAAGTTGACGGACAGGGTACTTACGAGCAGTACTTC. It yields the protein CAISEVDGQGTYEQYF. The rearrangement uses TRBV10-3 and TRBJ2-7; 8 positions agree with TRBD1. This CDR3 contains 16 residues. V gave up 3 bases and J gave up 4 bases; unmatched junction bases: 11. CDR1 and CDR2 from the germline V gene are ENHRY and SYGVKD.

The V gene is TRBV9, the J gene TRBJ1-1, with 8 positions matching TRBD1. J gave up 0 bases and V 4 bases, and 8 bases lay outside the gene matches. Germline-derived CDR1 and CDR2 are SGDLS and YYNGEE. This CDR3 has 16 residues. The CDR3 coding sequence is TGTGCCAGCAGCCCCCAGGGGGCAGGCTTGAACACTGAAGCTTTCTTT. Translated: CASSPQGAGLNTEAFF.

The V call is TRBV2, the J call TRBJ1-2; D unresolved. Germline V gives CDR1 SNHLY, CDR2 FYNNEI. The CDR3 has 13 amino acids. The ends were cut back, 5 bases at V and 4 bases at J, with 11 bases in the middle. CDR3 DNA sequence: TGTGCCAGCAGTTTAGACAAATCCTATGGCTACACCTTC. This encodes CASSLDKSYGYTF.

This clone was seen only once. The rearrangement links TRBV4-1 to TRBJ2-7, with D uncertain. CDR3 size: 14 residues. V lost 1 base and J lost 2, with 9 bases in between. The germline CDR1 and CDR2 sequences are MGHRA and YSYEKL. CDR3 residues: CASSQAVPPYEQYF. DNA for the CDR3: TGCGCCAGCAGCCAAGCCGTTCCCCCCTACGAGCAGTACTTC.

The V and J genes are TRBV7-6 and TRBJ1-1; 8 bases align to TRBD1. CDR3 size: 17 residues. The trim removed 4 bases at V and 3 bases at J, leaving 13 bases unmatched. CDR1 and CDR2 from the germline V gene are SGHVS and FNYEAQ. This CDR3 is CASSSSDRAIWDTEAFF. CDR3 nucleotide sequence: TGTGCCAGCAGCTCGTCGGACAGGGCAATCTGGGACACTGAAGCTTTCTTT. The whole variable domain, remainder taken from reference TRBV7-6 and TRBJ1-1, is GAGVSQSPRYKVTKRGQDVALRCDPISGHVSLYWYRQALGQGPEFLTYFNYEAQQDKSGLPNDRFSAERPEGSISTLTIQRTEQRDSAMYRCASSSSDRAIWDTEAFFGQGTRLTVV.

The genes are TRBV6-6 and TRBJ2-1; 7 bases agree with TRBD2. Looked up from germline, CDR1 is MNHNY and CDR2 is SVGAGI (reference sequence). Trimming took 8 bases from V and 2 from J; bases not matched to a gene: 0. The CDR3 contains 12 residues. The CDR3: CASGRAYNEQFF. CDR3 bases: TGTGCCAGCGGGAGGGCCTACAATGAGCAGTTCTTC.

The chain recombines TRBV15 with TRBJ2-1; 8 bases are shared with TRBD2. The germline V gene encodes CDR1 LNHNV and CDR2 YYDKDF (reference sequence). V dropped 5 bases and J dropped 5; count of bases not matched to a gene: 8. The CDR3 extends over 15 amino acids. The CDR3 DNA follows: TGTGCCACCAGCGCTGCCGGGGGGGCGAACAATGAGCAGTTCTTC. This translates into CATSAAGGANNEQFF.

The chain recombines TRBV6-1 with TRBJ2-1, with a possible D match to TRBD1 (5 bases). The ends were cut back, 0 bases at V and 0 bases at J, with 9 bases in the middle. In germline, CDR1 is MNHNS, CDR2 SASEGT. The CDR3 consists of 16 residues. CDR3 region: CASSEAVGLSYNEQFF. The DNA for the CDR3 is TGTGCCAGCAGTGAAGCAGTGGGGCTCTCCTACAATGAGCAGTTCTTC.

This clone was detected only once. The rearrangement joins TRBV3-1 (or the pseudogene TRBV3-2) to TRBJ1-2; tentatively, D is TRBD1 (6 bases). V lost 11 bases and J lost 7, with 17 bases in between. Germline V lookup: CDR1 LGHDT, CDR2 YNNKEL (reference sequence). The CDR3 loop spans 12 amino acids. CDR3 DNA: TGTGCCGCAAAGGCGGGGGCGGGTGGCTACACCTTC. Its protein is CAAKAGAGGYTF.

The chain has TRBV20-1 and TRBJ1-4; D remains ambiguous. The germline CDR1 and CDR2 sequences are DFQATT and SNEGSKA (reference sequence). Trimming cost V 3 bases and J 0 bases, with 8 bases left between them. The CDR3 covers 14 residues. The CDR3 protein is CSASVTATNEKLFF. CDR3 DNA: TGCAGTGCTAGTGTCACAGCAACTAATGAAAAACTGTTTTTT.

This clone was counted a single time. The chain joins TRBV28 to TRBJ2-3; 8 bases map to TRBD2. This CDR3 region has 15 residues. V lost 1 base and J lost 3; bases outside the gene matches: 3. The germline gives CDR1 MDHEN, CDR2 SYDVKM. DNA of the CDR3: TGTGCCAGCAGTTTATTGCGCGGGAGGACAGATACGCAGTATTTT. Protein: CASSLLRGRTDTQYF.

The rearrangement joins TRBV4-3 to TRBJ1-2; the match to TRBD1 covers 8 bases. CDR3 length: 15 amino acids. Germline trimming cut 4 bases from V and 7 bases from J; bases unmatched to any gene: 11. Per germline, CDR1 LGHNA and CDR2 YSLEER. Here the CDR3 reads CASSPTIGQGFGYTF. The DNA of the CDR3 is TGCGCCAGCAGCCCCACGATCGGACAGGGATTTGGCTACACCTTC.

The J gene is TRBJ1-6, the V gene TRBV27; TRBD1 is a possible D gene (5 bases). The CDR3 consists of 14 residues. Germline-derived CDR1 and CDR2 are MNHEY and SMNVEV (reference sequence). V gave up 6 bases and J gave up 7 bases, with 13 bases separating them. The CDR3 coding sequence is TGTGCCAGCAGCCCGACAGTTTCCAATTCACCCCTCCACTTT. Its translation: CASSPTVSNSPLHF.

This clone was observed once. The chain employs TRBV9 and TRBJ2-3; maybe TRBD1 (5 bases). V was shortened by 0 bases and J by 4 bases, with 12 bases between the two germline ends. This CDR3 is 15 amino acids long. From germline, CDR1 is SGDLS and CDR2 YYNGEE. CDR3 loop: CASSVGQGRPDTQYF. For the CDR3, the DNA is TGTGCCAGCAGCGTAGGGCAGGGTCGTCCAGATACGCAGTATTTT.

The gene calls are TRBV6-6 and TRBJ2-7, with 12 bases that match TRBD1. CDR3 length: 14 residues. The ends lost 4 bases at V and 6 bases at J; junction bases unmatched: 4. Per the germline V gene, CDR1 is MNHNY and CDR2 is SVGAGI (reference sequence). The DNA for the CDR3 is TGTGCCAGCAGTTCCGGGACAGGGGGCGCCGAGCAGTACTTC. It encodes CASSSGTGGAEQYF.

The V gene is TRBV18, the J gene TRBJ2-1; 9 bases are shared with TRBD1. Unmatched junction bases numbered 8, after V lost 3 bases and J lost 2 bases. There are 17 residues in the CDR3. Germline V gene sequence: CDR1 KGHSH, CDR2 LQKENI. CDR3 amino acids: CASSPGRGTGTYNEQFF. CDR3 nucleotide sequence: TGTGCCAGCTCACCGGGCCGCGGGACAGGGACCTACAATGAGCAGTTCTTC. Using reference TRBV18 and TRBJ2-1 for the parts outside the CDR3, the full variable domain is NAGVMQNPRHLVRRRGQEARLRCSPMKGHSHVYWYRQLPEEGLKFMVYLQKENIIDESGMPKERFSAEFPKEGPSILRIQQVVRGDSAAYFCASSPGRGTGTYNEQFFGPGTRLTVL.